Below, one TCR beta chain is given with its context. This sample stems from a study of blood T cell repertoires in COVID-19. Germline CDR1 LGHNA, CDR2 YSLEER. V was clipped by 3 bases and J by 3 bases; unmatched bases: 4. CDR3 length: 15 amino acids. Data came from immunoSEQ multiplex PCR; TCRdb stores just in-frame clones and leaves some out. This sample has 90,000 to 140,000 clones, with about four fifths found just once. This sequence joins TRBV4-3 and TRBJ1-4; TRBD1 aligns across 7 bases. This TCR derives from a woman aged 65 to 85 with acute or convalescent COVID-19. Sequencing was carried out using peripheral blood. The CDR3 reads CASSQTGTPNEKLFF. The CDR3 coding sequence is TGCGCCAGCAGCCAGACAGGGACCCCTAATGAAAAACTGTTTTTT.